This T cell receptor beta chain stems from a study of monozygotic twins with inflammatory bowel disease. CDR1 SGHDT and CDR2 YYEEEE come from the germline V gene. The CDR3 consists of 14 residues. Nested amplification of TCRalpha and TCRbeta cDNA involved two PCRs of around 15 and 10 cycles. For each CDR3 protein, TCRdb gives one entry from its re-call of the 5' RACE reads, without DNA. The sample holds hundreds of thousands of distinct CDR3 sequences. The draw for each donor consisted of a single 2.5 ml blood sample. This chain joins TRBV5-6 and TRBJ2-5; TCRdb's D gene call, TRBD1, goes unchecked for lack of DNA. This sequence originates from a human donor with ulcerative colitis or Crohn's disease, or a healthy co-twin of an affected twin (not recorded which). Sequenced sample: blood. The CDR3 loop reads CASSFRGPQETQYF.